This TCR beta chain was sequenced in a study of blood T cell repertoires in COVID-19. Per the original methods: The authors estimated nucleated cell counts from reference gene primer amplification. Repertoires were generated with immunoSEQ multiplex PCR, while TCRdb's copy carries only in-frame clones and drops some. V and J calls and clone size follow that table, whereas D and trimming were derived from the DNA. The repertoire holds 190,000 or so clones, roughly 79% seen once, with around 6.9% in the top ten. There are 14 residues in the CDR3. Germline lookup yields CDR1 MDHEN and CDR2 SYDVKM. V lost 6 bases to trimming and J lost 1 base, with 11 bases between them.

This TCR was recovered from a human donor with acute or convalescent COVID-19. The donor label of this sample is uncertain. Sequencing was carried out using peripheral blood. The gene calls are TRBV28 and TRBJ2-3; tentatively, D is TRBD2 (5 bases). CDR3 protein: CASSTTGGTDTQYF. DNA of the CDR3: TGTGCCAGCAGCACCACCGGGGGCACAGATACGCAGTATTTT. Together with reference TRBV28 and TRBJ2-3, the CDR3 gives the full variable domain: DVKVTQSSRYLVKRTGEKVFLECVQDMDHENMFWYRQDPGLGLRLIYFSYDVKMKEKGDIPEGYSVSREKKERFSLILESASTNQTSMYLCASSTTGGTDTQYFGPGTRLTVL.